Detailed here is one TCR beta chain. Its antigen is unknown. CDR3 length: 16 amino acids. Trimming left V 0 bases short and J 7 bases short, with 17 bases between. In germline, CDR1 is SGHRS, CDR2 YFSETQ. Stability required unchanged lesions during the previous 6 months. The assay was immunoSEQ multiplex PCR, and TCRdb's table has in-frame clones only and misses some. Altogether 75,000 to 95,000 clones are present, around 90% being singletons, with the ten largest covering more than 4.5%. The data were taken from a study of resident and recirculating memory T cells in vitiligo. Across the study: Samples were epidermis from two lesional and two nonlesional sites, plus PBMCs.

Overall study findings and caveats: Non-conserved TCRs across sites and patients suggested distinct clones per lesion.

V gene TRBV5-1 combines with J gene TRBJ2-1; perhaps TRBD2 as D (6 bases). The material sequenced was blood. This sequence was found in a male donor with vitiligo. The CDR3 region is CASSLETAGPGNEQFF. For the CDR3, the DNA is TGCGCCAGCAGCTTGGAAACGGCGGGACCGGGGAATGAGCAGTTCTTC.